This TCR beta chain came from a study of vaccination and CD4 T cells after COVID-19. The germline V gene encodes CDR1 SGHTA and CDR2 FQGNSA. The V end was cut by 2 bases, the J end by 2 bases, with 6 bases between. This CDR3 region has 13 residues. Treatment described: approximately nine-day PBMC culture with coronavirus spike peptide pools or control peptides (ViraFEST assay). Via ViraFEST, peptide pools expanded antigen-specific T cells before TCR sequencing. Concerning this clonotype: The antigen is not known.

Oncomine TCR Beta short-read sequencing was applied to DNA from cultured CD4+ T cells. It was cultured CD4+ T cells from which genomic DNA was extracted. TCRdb re-derived calls from the PCR reads in MiXCR, one entry per CDR3 protein. Among about 20,000 distinct CDR3 sequences listed, roughly 50% were seen once. The study, taken as a whole, reports: Investigators enrolled relatively few convalescent patients and included no early post-infection timepoints.

The sequencing input was CD4+ T cells from blood, cultured in vitro. The rearrangement uses TRBV7-2 and TRBJ1-1; D gene uncertain. This clonotype was obtained from a human donor who had recovered from COVID-19. This CDR3 reads CASSLHLNTEAFF. Written as DNA, the CDR3 is TGTGCCAGCAGCTTACACCTCAACACTGAAGCTTTCTTT.